This T cell receptor (beta chain) derives from a study of shared clonotypes between healthy human individuals. Trimming shortened V by 2 bases and J by 11 bases, and 10 bases separated the two germline ends. CDR3 length: 12 residues. Germline-derived CDR1 and CDR2 are SGHAT and FQNNGV. TCRdb's copy holds only in-frame clones and misses some; the assay was immunoSEQ multiplex PCR. The sample yields roughly 1 million clones, around 74% seen once. Sequencing was done on a sample of memory CD4+ T cells sorted from blood. Described subset: CD45RA-negative fraction. This chain links TRBV11-2 with TRBJ1-5; D is undetermined. The source is a man aged 18 to 35 in good health. The CDR3 bases are TGTGCCAGCAGCTTATCTGGCCGGGCCCAGCATTTT. Translating it yields CASSLSGRAQHF.